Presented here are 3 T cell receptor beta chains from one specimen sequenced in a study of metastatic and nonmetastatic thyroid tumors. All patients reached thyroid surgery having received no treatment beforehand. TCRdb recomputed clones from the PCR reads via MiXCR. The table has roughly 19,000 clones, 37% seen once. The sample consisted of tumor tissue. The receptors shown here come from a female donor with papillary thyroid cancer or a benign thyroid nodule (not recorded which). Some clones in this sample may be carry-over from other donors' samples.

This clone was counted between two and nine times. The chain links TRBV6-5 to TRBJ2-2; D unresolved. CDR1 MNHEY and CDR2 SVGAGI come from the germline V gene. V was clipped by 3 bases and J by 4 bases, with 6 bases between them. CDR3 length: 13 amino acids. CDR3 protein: CASSYGSTGELFF. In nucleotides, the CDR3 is TGTGCCAGCAGTTATGGCAGCACCGGGGAGCTGTTTTTT.

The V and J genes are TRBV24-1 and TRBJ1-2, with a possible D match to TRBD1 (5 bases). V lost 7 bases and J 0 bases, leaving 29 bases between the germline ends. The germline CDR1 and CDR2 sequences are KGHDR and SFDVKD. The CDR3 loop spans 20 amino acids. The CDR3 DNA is TGTGCCACCAGCCCTAAAGTGGGGCAGCCGAAAAATGATACTAACTATGGCTACACCTTC. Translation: CATSPKVGQPKNDTNYGYTF.

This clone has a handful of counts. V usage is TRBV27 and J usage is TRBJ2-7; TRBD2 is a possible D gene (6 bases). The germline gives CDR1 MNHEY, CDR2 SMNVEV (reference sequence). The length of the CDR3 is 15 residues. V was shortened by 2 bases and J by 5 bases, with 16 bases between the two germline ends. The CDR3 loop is CASSLRRDLTDEQYF. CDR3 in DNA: TGTGCCAGCAGTTTACGGCGGGACCTTACCGACGAGCAGTACTTC.